One sample yielded the 13 T cell receptor beta chains listed below, sequenced in a study of blood T cell repertoires in COVID-19. Here immunoSEQ multiplex PCR was the method, and the copy in TCRdb shows in-frame clones only, minus some. This sample has about 200,000 clones, with more than 75% found just once. The sample comprised PBMCs or T cells enriched from blood (not recorded which). The receptors were sampled from a woman between 45 and 60 years old with acute COVID-19.

The chain couples TRBV6-6 to TRBJ2-4; possibly TRBD1 for D (5 bases). The CDR3 sequence is 14 residues long. Germline-derived CDR1 and CDR2 are MNHNY and SVGAGI (reference sequence). The ends were cut back, 8 bases at V and 3 bases at J, with 14 bases in the middle. CDR3 amino acids: CASAVTGGKNIQYF. Written as DNA, the CDR3 is TGTGCCAGCGCCGTTACAGGTGGCAAAAACATTCAGTACTTC.

The J gene is TRBJ2-2, the V gene TRBV5-1; no definite D call. Germline assignment: CDR1 SGHRS and CDR2 YFSETQ. The CDR3 extends over 12 amino acids. Trimming took off 3 bases at V and 7 bases at J, with 7 bases between the two ends. CDR3 sequence reads: CASSWSLGELFF. The DNA for the CDR3 is TGCGCCAGCAGCTGGAGTCTCGGGGAGCTGTTTTTT.

The chain recombines TRBV14 with TRBJ2-5; 10 positions match TRBD2. Germline lookup yields CDR1 SGHDN and CDR2 FVKESK. The junction had 8 bases not matched to a gene; V was cut back by 0 bases and J by 4 bases. This CDR3 contains 17 residues. The chain's CDR3 is CASSQDRGTSALETQYF. CDR3 nucleotide sequence: TGTGCCAGCAGCCAAGACAGGGGGACTAGCGCCCTAGAGACCCAGTACTTC.

This rearrangement joins TRBV27 to TRBJ2-1; 8 bases are a match to TRBD2. Trimming cost V 6 bases and J 6 bases; bases outside gene matches: 4. The germline CDR1 and CDR2 sequences are MNHEY and SMNVEV (reference sequence). The CDR3 sequence is 13 residues long. The CDR3 DNA reads TGTGCCAGCAGACTAACTAGCGGCAATGAGCAGTTCTTC. It translates to CASRLTSGNEQFF.

Worth noting for this clone: Other DNA sequences in the sample encode the same CDR3. The chain has TRBV5-1 and TRBJ1-2, with 8 nucleotides matching TRBD1. The CDR3 contains 14 residues. Germline CDR1 is SGHRS and CDR2 is YFSETQ. Trimming took 4 bases from V and 4 from J; bases not matched to a gene: 6. CDR3 sequence reads: CASSPGQGSYGYTF. CDR3 coding DNA: TGCGCCAGCAGCCCAGGACAGGGATCCTATGGCTACACCTTC.

V usage is TRBV19 and J usage is TRBJ2-3; tentatively, D is TRBD1 (6 bases). CDR1 and CDR2 (germline): LNHDA, SQIVND (reference sequence). V was trimmed by 0 bases and J by 9 bases, leaving 19 bases between them. The CDR3 sequence is 16 residues long. CDR3 sequence: CASSIDRSTPQGTQYF. CDR3 nucleotide sequence: TGTGCCAGTAGTATAGACCGTTCCACCCCCCAGGGGACGCAGTATTTT.

The chain employs TRBV5-1 and TRBJ2-2; TRBD2 agrees at 9 bases. V dropped 3 bases and J dropped 2; count of bases not matched to a gene: 8. Germline V gene data show CDR1 as SGHRS and CDR2 as YFSETQ. The CDR3 runs to 17 residues. The CDR3 DNA is TGCGCCAGCAGCTGGGCCCGTAGCGGGGGTAACACCGGGGAGCTGTTTTTT. Translation: CASSWARSGGNTGELFF.

The J gene is TRBJ1-2, the V gene TRBV10-3, with 9 nucleotides matching TRBD1. The CDR3 totals 14 residues. V gave up 0 bases and J gave up 6 bases; unmatched junction bases: 2. Germline V gene lookup returns CDR1 ENHRY and CDR2 SYGVKD. Here the CDR3 reads CAISESGTGNGYTF. CDR3 sequence (DNA): TGTGCCATCAGTGAGTCCGGGACAGGGAATGGCTACACCTTC.

The rearrangement uses TRBV5-1 and TRBJ1-2, with 8 bases that match TRBD1. The CDR3 spans 16 residues. The junction had 14 bases not matched to a gene; V was cut back by 2 bases and J by 8 bases. Germline V CDR1 and CDR2: SGHRS, YFSETQ. The CDR3, as DNA: TGCGCCAGCAGCTTCTACACCCCACGACAGGGGAACGGCTACACCTTC. Encoded protein: CASSFYTPRQGNGYTF.

In its sample, this clone was seen a few times. The CDR3 nucleotides are TGTGCCAGCAGCTTCATCTTTGGTCCACAGAATGAAAAACTGTTTTTT. It encodes CASSFIFGPQNEKLFF. The gene calls are TRBV11-2 and TRBJ1-4; no reliable D call. The length of the CDR3 is 16 residues. The germline CDR1 and CDR2 sequences are SGHAT and FQNNGV. Trimming left V 3 bases short and J 5 bases short, with 16 bases between.

This clone was seen only once. The V call is TRBV18, the J call TRBJ2-3, with a tentative D call TRBD2 (6 bases). There are 15 residues in the CDR3. V lost 3 bases and J 3 bases, leaving 13 bases between the germline ends. In germline, CDR1 is KGHSH, CDR2 LQKENI. The CDR3 spells CASSPRGLVTDTQYF. CDR3 nucleotides: TGTGCCAGCTCACCTCGGGGGTTGGTGACAGATACGCAGTATTTT. The whole variable domain, remainder taken from reference TRBV18 and TRBJ2-3, is NAGVMQNPRHLVRRRGQEARLRCSPMKGHSHVYWYRQLPEEGLKFMVYLQKENIIDESGMPKERFSAEFPKEGPSILRIQQVVRGDSAAYFCASSPRGLVTDTQYFGPGTRLTVL.

This clone was recorded many times. The V call is TRBV10-2, the J call TRBJ2-1; TRBD2 matches 10 bases. Trimming removed 2 bases from V and 5 bases from J; junction bases left unmatched: 9. Germline V gene sequence: CDR1 WSHSY, CDR2 SAAADI. The CDR3 length is 17 residues. CDR3 amino acids: CASSEGATSGGDNEQFF. In DNA, the CDR3 is TGCGCCAGCAGTGAGGGGGCCACGAGCGGGGGGGACAATGAGCAGTTCTTC.

The rearrangement joins TRBV28 to TRBJ1-3; 10 bases are shared with TRBD1. The length of the CDR3 is 14 residues. Trimming at V came to 6 bases and at J to 9 bases, leaving 8 bases not matched to a gene. From germline, CDR1 is MDHEN and CDR2 SYDVKM. The CDR3 DNA sequence: TGTGCCAGCAGCCGGGACAGGGGTTCGGTCACCATATATTTT. Residues: CASSRDRGSVTIYF.